These 3 T cell receptor beta chains originate from one sample sequenced in a study of cytomegalovirus exposure and HLA in healthy donors (dated by TCRdb to about 2017). The library was generated by the immunoSEQ multiplex PCR assay. In TCRdb, the immuneACCESS table is reduced to in-frame sequences with V and J assigned. These tables do not hold every clone; where another copy was compared, an unresolved V gene accounts for under half, and the others remain unexplained. Recorded for this sample are 60,000 to 75,000 clones; just under 95% of them occurred a single time. Approximately 6.8% of the sample comes from the top ten. Sequencing was performed on PBMCs. The receptors come from a woman younger than 35 in good health and CMV-seropositive.

The chain joins TRBV6-5 to TRBJ2-7; no firm D call. From germline, CDR1 is MNHEY and CDR2 SVGAGI. This CDR3 is built from 13 residues. V was clipped by 8 bases and J by 2 bases, with 13 bases between them. In DNA form, the CDR3 reads TGTGCCAGCGGTTTACGCGGAACCTACGAGCAGTACTTC. Translation gives CASGLRGTYEQYF.

V and J are TRBV6-1 and TRBJ1-4; 8 bases align to TRBD1. CDR3 length: 15 amino acids. V dropped 8 bases and J dropped 7; count of bases not matched to a gene: 12. CDR1 MNHNS and CDR2 SASEGT come from the germline V gene. CDR3 nucleotides: TGTGCCAGCCGACAGGGGAAGATCCTGAGTGAAAAACTGTTTTTT. Translated, it gives CASRQGKILSEKLFF.

The chain links TRBV11-2 to TRBJ2-1; TRBD2 agrees at 9 bases. CDR1 SGHAT and CDR2 FQNNGV come from the germline V gene. Trimming at V came to 6 bases and at J to 7 bases, leaving 10 bases not matched to a gene. CDR3 length: 15 residues. This chain's CDR3 is CASSLAGLAGNEQFF. CDR3 in DNA: TGTGCCAGCAGTCTAGCGGGTCTAGCGGGGAATGAGCAGTTCTTC.